The sequence of this T cell receptor beta chain was determined in a study of cytomegalovirus exposure and HLA in healthy donors. About the research overall: In terms of ancestry, the Caucasian-associated cluster contained 75% to 85% of the roughly 360 genotyped donors.

Overall study results and limits: In vitro experiments confirmed that three CMV-associated chains were specific for CMV antigens.

The primer mix had 60 Vbeta and 13 Jbeta primers. Profiling relied on immunoSEQ multiplex PCR, and the TCRdb table lists in-frame clones only, not all of them. The sample shows 95,000 to 150,000 clones, and 1% sits with its ten largest clones. Turning to this clone: What it recognizes is unknown.

The CDR3 loop spans 19 amino acids. Germline V gene data show CDR1 as WNHNN and CDR2 as SYGVQD (reference sequence). J lost 3 bases, V lost 0 bases, and 8 bases had no gene match. The sample was PBMCs. The TCR comes from a man in his late teens or twenties in good health and CMV-seronegative. V gene TRBV10-1 combines with J gene TRBJ2-6; the match to TRBD1 covers 10 bases. For the CDR3, the DNA is TGCGCCAGCAGTGAGTCAATCGGGACAGGGGATAATGGGGCCAACGTCCTGACTTTC. This gives the protein CASSESIGTGDNGANVLTF.